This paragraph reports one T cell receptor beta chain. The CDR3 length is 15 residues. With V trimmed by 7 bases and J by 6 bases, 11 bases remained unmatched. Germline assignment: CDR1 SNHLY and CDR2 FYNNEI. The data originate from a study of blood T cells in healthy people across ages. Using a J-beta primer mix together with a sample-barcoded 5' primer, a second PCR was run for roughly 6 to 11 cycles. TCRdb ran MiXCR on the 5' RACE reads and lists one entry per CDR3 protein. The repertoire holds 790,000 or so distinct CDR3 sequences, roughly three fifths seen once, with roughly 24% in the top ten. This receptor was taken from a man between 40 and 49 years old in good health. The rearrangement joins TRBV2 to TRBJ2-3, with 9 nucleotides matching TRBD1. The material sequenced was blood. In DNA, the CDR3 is TGTGCCAGCACCAGGAAGGACAGGGGTGGGGATACGCAGTATTTT. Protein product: CASTRKDRGGDTQYF.